One sample yielded the 17 T cell receptor beta chains listed below, sequenced in a study of blood T cell repertoires in COVID-19. Here immunoSEQ multiplex PCR was the method, and the copy in TCRdb shows in-frame clones only, minus some. Here the sample spans 300,000 to 400,000 clones, roughly 86% being singletons. The sequenced material came from peripheral blood. These TCRs come from a woman between 70 and 85 years old with COVID-19, enrolled during active disease.

This chain uses TRBV7-9 with TRBJ1-1; D is undetermined. The CDR3 covers 15 residues. With 6 bases removed from V and 1 base from J, the gap between germline ends came to 15 bases. The germline gives CDR1 SEHNR, CDR2 FQNEAQ (reference sequence). The CDR3 region has the DNA TGTGCCAGCAGTCTCCGACTCCACCAGAACACTGAAGCTTTCTTT. This encodes CASSLRLHQNTEAFF.

The chain uses TRBV3-1 (or the pseudogene TRBV3-2) and TRBJ2-2; 7 bases match TRBD1. V gave up 1 base and J gave up 6 bases; unmatched junction bases: 8. Looked up from germline, CDR1 is LGHDT and CDR2 is YNNKEL (reference sequence). The CDR3 sequence is 16 residues long. CDR3 amino acids: CASSQGARGRPGELFF. DNA of the CDR3: TGTGCCAGCAGCCAAGGAGCAAGGGGGCGTCCCGGGGAGCTGTTTTTT.

This sequence joins TRBV6-5 and TRBJ1-1, with 7 bases identical to TRBD1. V shed 5 bases and J 1 base; nucleotides not matched to a gene: 4. The CDR3 runs 14 residues. The germline V gene encodes CDR1 MNHEY and CDR2 SVGAGI. DNA for the CDR3: TGTGCCAGCAGTACGACAGGGTGGAACACTGAAGCTTTCTTT. Protein sequence: CASSTTGWNTEAFF.

This chain links TRBV14 with TRBJ1-1; D is uncertain. V lost 4 bases to trimming and J lost 1 base, with 7 bases between them. The CDR3 extends over 13 amino acids. The germline V gene encodes CDR1 SGHDN and CDR2 FVKESK. CDR3 amino acids: CASSLVRNTEAFF. DNA for the CDR3: TGTGCCAGCAGCCTCGTTAGGAACACTGAAGCTTTCTTT.

This rearrangement joins TRBV30 to TRBJ1-2; 10 bases fit TRBD1. CDR1 is GTSNPN and CDR2 is SVGIG in the germline V gene (reference sequence). The J segment lost 7 bases and the V segment lost 3 bases, leaving 8 bases of the junction unmatched. This CDR3 spans 14 amino acids. CDR3 sequence (DNA): TGTGCCTGGAGGTCCGGGACAGGGGTCCCTGGCTACACCTTC. It codes for CAWRSGTGVPGYTF.

This chain joins TRBV7-6 and TRBJ2-7; 9 bases are a match to TRBD2. Germline CDR1 SGHVS, CDR2 FNYEAQ. V was pared by 3 bases and J by 7 bases, with 4 bases of the junction left unmatched. The CDR3 has 13 amino acids. The CDR3 here is CASSFKRGDEQYF. The CDR3 DNA follows: TGTGCCAGCAGCTTTAAGCGGGGGGATGAGCAGTACTTC.

The V call is TRBV3-1 (or the pseudogene TRBV3-2), the J call TRBJ1-5; 7 positions agree with TRBD1. From germline, CDR1 is LGHDT and CDR2 YNNKEL (reference sequence). With V trimmed by 5 bases and J by 7 bases, 8 bases remained unmatched. This CDR3 has 14 amino acids. CDR3 residues: CASSYTTGNQPQHF. The DNA for the CDR3 is TGTGCCAGCAGCTATACGACAGGGAACCAGCCCCAGCATTTT.

The chain joins TRBV7-8 to TRBJ2-3; TRBD1 is a possible D gene (5 bases). Trimming removed 4 bases at V and 4 bases at J, with 9 bases between. CDR3 length: 13 residues. Germline V gene lookup returns CDR1 SGHVS and CDR2 FQNEAQ. In DNA, the CDR3 is TGTGCCAGCAGCTCCCCCAGGGCAGATACGCAGTATTTT. This translates into CASSSPRADTQYF.

The rearrangement uses TRBV7-3 and TRBJ1-2; D may be TRBD1 (5 bases). V lost 5 bases and J 8 bases, leaving 15 bases between the germline ends. The germline CDR1 and CDR2 sequences are SGHTA and FQGTGA. The CDR3 loop spans 13 amino acids. The CDR3, as DNA: TGTGCCAGCAGCCCCTGGGGGGTAGGGGGCTACACCTTC. Amino acids: CASSPWGVGGYTF.

CDR3 nucleotide sequence: TGTGCCAGCAGCGTACAGGGGTCCTACAATGAGCAGTTCTTC. This sequence encodes CASSVQGSYNEQFF. The chain joins TRBV11-2 to TRBJ2-1; 7 positions agree with TRBD1. Germline V gene sequence: CDR1 SGHAT, CDR2 FQNNGV. With V trimmed by 5 bases and J by 1 base, 2 bases remained unmatched. This CDR3 comprises 14 residues.

This chain uses TRBV7-2 with TRBJ1-1, with 7 bases identical to TRBD1. After removal of 3 bases from V and 3 bases from J, the junction contained 4 bases not matched to a gene. The CDR3 covers 14 residues. CDR1 and CDR2 from the germline V gene are SGHTA and FQGNSA. The CDR3 loop reads CASSFTTGDTEAFF. CDR3 in DNA: TGTGCCAGCAGCTTCACCACAGGGGACACTGAAGCTTTCTTT.

This chain joins TRBV28 and TRBJ2-1; D is ambiguous. Trimming removed 3 bases at V and 0 bases at J, with 18 bases between. Germline CDR1 is MDHEN and CDR2 is SYDVKM. There are 18 residues in the CDR3. CDR3 nucleotide sequence: TGTGCCAGCAGTTTTTCGGTATCCAGGTTCAGCTCCTACAATGAGCAGTTCTTC. It codes for CASSFSVSRFSSYNEQFF. Complete variable domain (other parts from reference TRBV28 and TRBJ2-1): DVKVTQSSRYLVKRTGEKVFLECVQDMDHENMFWYRQDPGLGLRLIYFSYDVKMKEKGDIPEGYSVSREKKERFSLILESASTNQTSMYLCASSFSVSRFSSYNEQFFGPGTRLTVL.

This clone has more than one count but fewer than ten. This chain links TRBV6-1 with TRBJ1-2, with unresolved D. The CDR3 is made up of 16 amino acids. Germline loops: CDR1 MNHNS, CDR2 SASEGT. Between the trimmed V and J ends, which lost 3 bases and 5 bases, there was a span of 19 bases. The DNA of the CDR3 is TGTGCCAGCAGTGACCCTCTCTGGGCAGGCCTTTATGGCTACACCTTC. Encoded protein: CASSDPLWAGLYGYTF.

The chain combines TRBV28 with TRBJ1-2, with 10 bases fitting TRBD1. The ends lost 5 bases at V and 8 bases at J; junction bases unmatched: 11. Germline-derived CDR1 and CDR2 are MDHEN and SYDVKM. The CDR3 has 15 amino acids. The CDR3 loop is CASSPPTTGGDGYTF. The CDR3 DNA sequence: TGTGCCAGCAGTCCCCCAACGACAGGGGGCGACGGCTACACCTTC.

This chain joins TRBV6-2 or TRBV6-3 and TRBJ1-4; possible D gene TRBD1, 5 bases. This CDR3 has 12 amino acids. Germline CDR1 and CDR2: MNHEY and SVGEGT. Trimming shortened V by 5 bases and J by 7 bases, and 8 bases separated the two germline ends. The CDR3 is CASSDRREKLFF. The CDR3 nucleotides read TGTGCCAGCAGTGACAGACGTGAAAAACTGTTTTTT.

The CDR3 loop reads CASSMEVGQGAFYGYTF. In DNA form, the CDR3 reads TGTGCCAGTAGTATGGAGGTGGGACAGGGGGCTTTCTATGGCTACACCTTC. The rearrangement uses TRBV19 and TRBJ1-2, with TRBD1 matching 12 bases. Germline loops: CDR1 LNHDA, CDR2 SQIVND (reference sequence). V dropped 3 bases and J dropped 4; count of bases not matched to a gene: 9. The CDR3 totals 17 residues.

J is TRBJ1-3 and V is TRBV5-1, with D perhaps TRBD1 (6 bases). The germline V gene encodes CDR1 SGHRS and CDR2 YFSETQ. Trimming took 2 bases from V and 0 from J, leaving 12 bases between them. CDR3 length: 16 amino acids. CDR3 nucleotides: TGCGCCAGCAGCTTACAGGGAGCTCTCTCTGGAAACACCATATATTTT. It encodes CASSLQGALSGNTIYF.